What follows are 30 T cell receptor beta chains derived from one specimen sequenced in a study of identical twins. MiXCR, applied by TCRdb to the 5' RACE reads, yields one record per CDR3 protein. The table lists hundreds of thousands of distinct CDR3 sequences, approximately 6% of them singletons, with roughly 1.6% in the top ten. The sequenced material came from naive T cells sorted from blood. The source of these receptors is a man aged 18 to 30 in good health.

This clonotype was found a few times. The rearrangement joins TRBV4-3 to TRBJ2-6; a possible D gene is TRBD1 (6 bases). The V end lost 3 bases, the J end lost 3 bases, and 9 bases lay between the germline ends. Germline V gives CDR1 LGHNA, CDR2 YSLEER. The CDR3 runs 15 residues. This CDR3 reads CASSQGHLGANVLTF. In nucleotides, the CDR3 is TGCGCCAGCAGCCAGGGACACCTTGGGGCCAACGTCCTGACTTTC.

Ten or more counts support this clonotype. The chain is built from TRBV29-1 and TRBJ2-5; D may be TRBD2 (5 bases). CDR1 and CDR2 (germline): SQVTM, ANQGSEA. This CDR3 has 10 amino acids. The V and J ends lost 6 bases and 4 bases respectively, with 6 bases between them. The CDR3 loop is CSVEVETQYF. The CDR3 region has the DNA TGCAGCGTGGAGGTAGAGACCCAGTACTTC.

Many counts were recorded for this clonotype. V gene TRBV5-1 combines with J gene TRBJ1-1; possibly TRBD1 for D (5 bases). Germline loops: CDR1 SGHRS, CDR2 YFSETQ. This CDR3 has 16 residues. Trimming shortened V by 2 bases and J by 0 bases, and 14 bases separated the two germline ends. Here the CDR3 DNA reads TGCGCCAGCAGCTTCGGTAGGGGCGGTATGAACACTGAAGCTTTCTTT. Amino acid sequence: CASSFGRGGMNTEAFF.

This clonotype was recorded a few times. This rearrangement joins TRBV5-6 to TRBJ1-5; TRBD1 might be the D (5 bases). Trimming cost V 6 bases and J 4 bases, with 17 bases left between them. Germline CDR1 reads SGHDT; CDR2 reads YYEEEE. The CDR3 loop spans 15 amino acids. The CDR3 loop reads CASTFGAGRNQPQHF. For the CDR3, the DNA is TGTGCCAGCACCTTCGGGGCAGGGCGTAATCAGCCCCAGCATTTT.

The chain is built from TRBV18 and TRBJ1-1; D remains unclear. There are 15 residues in the CDR3. The ends were cut back, 3 bases at V and 0 bases at J, with 11 bases in the middle. Germline values: CDR1 KGHSH, CDR2 LQKENI. The CDR3 sequence is CASSPNRAMNTEAFF. The CDR3 nucleotides are TGTGCCAGCTCACCTAATAGGGCGATGAACACTGAAGCTTTCTTT.

The V gene is TRBV13, the J gene TRBJ2-7; possibly TRBD2 for D (7 bases). The CDR3 extends over 16 amino acids. Germline values: CDR1 PRHDT, CDR2 FYEKMQ (reference sequence). V was shortened by 4 bases and J by 4 bases, with 20 bases between the two germline ends. The DNA of the CDR3 is TGTGCCAGCAGCTCGGGACTCGGACTAGGGGGGTACGAGCAGTACGTC. This codes for CASSSGLGLGGYEQYV.

This clonotype was seen ten or more times. This sequence joins TRBV6-1 and TRBJ1-3, with D possibly being TRBD1 (5 bases). The CDR3 has 16 residues. Germline V gene sequence: CDR1 MNHNS, CDR2 SASEGT. Trimming pared 6 bases from V and 2 bases from J, leaving 17 bases between. The CDR3 sequence is CASRGSSGLPGNTIYF. As DNA, the CDR3 is TGTGCCAGCAGGGGAAGTTCAGGGTTACCTGGAAACACCATATATTTT.

As regards this clonotype: It is likely a read error, because the conserved phenylalanine at the end of the CDR3 is missing. The chain has TRBV7-9 and TRBJ1-1; 7 nucleotides align to TRBD1. The ends lost 5 bases at V and 4 bases at J; junction bases unmatched: 10. This CDR3 region has 15 residues. Germline values: CDR1 SEHNR, CDR2 FQNEAQ (reference sequence). CDR3 loop: CASSPRGLGGTEAFS. The CDR3, as DNA: TGTGCCAGCAGCCCCAGGGGGTTGGGAGGCACTGAAGCTTTCTCT.

This clonotype has a count of ten or more. The rearrangement joins TRBV6-5 to TRBJ2-3; D is possibly TRBD2 (6 bases). V gave up 4 bases and J gave up 1 base, with 12 bases separating them. Per the germline V gene, CDR1 is MNHEY and CDR2 is SVGAGI. This CDR3 region has 15 residues. The CDR3 DNA reads as TGTGCCAGCAGTTTAGATCCTAGCGGCACAGATACGCAGTATTTT. This codes for CASSLDPSGTDTQYF.

In this sample, this clonotype turned up a few times. This chain uses TRBV7-9 with TRBJ2-5; 13 positions agree with TRBD2. After removal of 5 bases from V and 2 bases from J, the junction contained 8 bases not matched to a gene. The CDR3 consists of 17 residues. Germline CDR1 SEHNR, CDR2 FQNEAQ (reference sequence). The CDR3 nucleotides read TGTGCCAGCAGCCATCGGGGACTAGCGGGGCCACAAGAGACCCAGTACTTC. As protein: CASSHRGLAGPQETQYF.

This clonotype was picked up a small number of times. The V call is TRBV27, the J call TRBJ2-7; D could derive from TRBD1 or TRBD2 (5 bases each). This CDR3 is 16 amino acids long. Germline values: CDR1 MNHEY, CDR2 SMNVEV (reference sequence). Trimming cost V 6 bases and J 5 bases, with 23 bases left between them. The CDR3 DNA reads as TGTGCCAGCAGCAGAGGGTGGGGGTTCGGGCGGAACGAGCAGTACTTC. Protein sequence: CASSRGWGFGRNEQYF.

The chain has TRBV28 and TRBJ2-5; TRBD1 or TRBD2 may be the D gene (6 bases each). V was shortened by 5 bases and J by 5 bases, with 12 bases between the two germline ends. This CDR3 has 13 residues. Germline lookup yields CDR1 MDHEN and CDR2 SYDVKM. The CDR3 is CASSTGGWETQYF. In nucleotides, the CDR3 is TGTGCCAGCAGTACCGGGGGCTGGGAGACCCAGTACTTC.

This clonotype appeared many times. V gene TRBV4-1 combines with J gene TRBJ1-6; D may be TRBD1 (6 bases). V was clipped by 1 base and J by 8 bases, with 12 bases between them. Germline-derived CDR1 and CDR2 are MGHRA and YSYEKL. The CDR3 runs to 15 residues. CDR3 coding DNA: TGCGCCAGCAGCCAAGGGACGGGGGGCTATTCACCCCTCCACTTT. Amino acids: CASSQGTGGYSPLHF.

The chain joins TRBV12-3 or TRBV12-4 to TRBJ2-1; 12 bases fit TRBD2. After removal of 7 bases from V and 10 bases from J, the junction contained 8 bases not matched to a gene. The CDR3 sequence is 14 residues long. The CDR3 region has the DNA TGTGCCAGCACCCCTAGCGGGAGGGTATTGGAGCAGTTCTTC. The encoded protein is CASTPSGRVLEQFF.

V usage is TRBV14 and J usage is TRBJ1-6, with unresolved D. This CDR3 spans 13 amino acids. Germline V gene lookup returns CDR1 SGHDN and CDR2 FVKESK. V lost 1 base to trimming and J lost 10 bases, with 8 bases between them. The CDR3 DNA follows: TGTGCCAGCAGCCAAGCTTTGGAATCACCCCTCCACTTT. This sequence encodes CASSQALESPLHF.

The V call is TRBV7-7, the J call TRBJ2-5; D gene ambiguous. Trimming cost V 5 bases and J 4 bases, with 11 bases left between them. The CDR3 has 13 residues. Germline CDR1 reads SSHAT; CDR2 reads FNYEAQ (reference sequence). In DNA, the CDR3 is TGTGCCAGCAGCCCCGATACCGTAGAGACCCAGTACTTC. This translates into CASSPDTVETQYF.

This chain joins TRBV4-1 and TRBJ2-1; 7 positions match TRBD2. This CDR3 comprises 15 residues. In germline, CDR1 is MGHRA, CDR2 YSYEKL. After removal of 0 bases from V and 6 bases from J, the junction contained 5 bases not matched to a gene. The CDR3 sequence: CASSQEVWGGNEQFF. The DNA for the CDR3 is TGCGCCAGCAGCCAAGAAGTTTGGGGGGGCAATGAGCAGTTCTTC.

The genes are TRBV6-2 or TRBV6-3 and TRBJ2-1, with D unresolved. Germline CDR1 reads MNHEY; CDR2 reads SVGEGT. The V end was cut by 8 bases, the J end by 3 bases, with 5 bases between. The CDR3 covers 11 residues. The CDR3 DNA follows: TGTGCCAGCTGGGACTACAATGAGCAGTTCTTC. It codes for CASWDYNEQFF.

This clonotype was found a few times. The chain is built from TRBV12-3 or TRBV12-4 and TRBJ2-7; a possible D gene is TRBD2 (6 bases). Between the trimmed V and J ends, which lost 4 bases and 3 bases, there was a span of 16 bases. This CDR3 has 15 residues. The CDR3 nucleotides read TGTGCCAGCAGTTCCGGACTATATCAACACTACGAGCAGTACTTC. Translating gives CASSSGLYQHYEQYF.

This clonotype was recorded a few times. V gene TRBV7-9 combines with J gene TRBJ2-3; maybe TRBD1 (5 bases). The CDR3 has 13 amino acids. The germline CDR1 and CDR2 sequences are SEHNR and FQNEAQ (reference sequence). CDR3 amino acids: CAGAAGSSDTQYF. CDR3 sequence (DNA): TGTGCAGGGGCGGCAGGGTCCTCAGATACGCAGTATTTT.

This clonotype was counted between two and nine times. CDR3 in amino acids: CSARDPQGQGTEAFF. Written as DNA, the CDR3 is TGCAGTGCTAGAGACCCCCAGGGCCAAGGGACTGAAGCTTTCTTT. This chain links TRBV20-1 with TRBJ1-1; D might be TRBD1 (5 bases). Between the trimmed V and J ends, which lost 0 bases and 5 bases, there was a span of 16 bases. The CDR3 is 15 amino acids. Germline values: CDR1 DFQATT, CDR2 SNEGSKA (reference sequence).

The rearrangement links TRBV11-2 to TRBJ2-1, with 8 positions matching TRBD2. Per germline, CDR1 SGHAT and CDR2 FQNNGV. Germline trimming cut 5 bases from V and 8 bases from J; bases unmatched to any gene: 14. CDR3 length equals 16 residues. The CDR3 region is CASSQAGGRSFDEQFF. CDR3 DNA sequence: TGTGCCAGCAGCCAAGCCGGCGGGAGGTCATTCGATGAGCAGTTCTTC.

At least ten counts were recorded for this clonotype. The chain couples TRBV7-2 to TRBJ2-5, with D unclear. V lost 0 bases and J lost 6, with 5 bases in between. This CDR3 spans 12 amino acids. CDR1 and CDR2 from the germline V gene are SGHTA and FQGNSA. The CDR3 region has the DNA TGTGCCAGCAGCTTAGCGCAACAGACCCAGTACTTC. This translates into CASSLAQQTQYF.

This clonotype was seen only a few times. V is TRBV11-3 and J is TRBJ2-3; TRBD2 matches 9 bases. The CDR3 has 16 amino acids. Germline CDR1 and CDR2: SGHNT and YENEEA. Trimming at V came to 2 bases and at J to 5 bases, leaving 8 bases not matched to a gene. CDR3 sequence reads: CASSLSAGGAGDTQYF. Written as DNA, the CDR3 is TGTGCCAGCAGCTTATCAGCGGGAGGAGCGGGAGATACGCAGTATTTT.

This clonotype was observed a handful of times. The chain combines TRBV20-1 with TRBJ2-1; 12 bases align to TRBD1. The germline gives CDR1 DFQATT, CDR2 SNEGSKA (reference sequence). After removal of 4 bases from V and 4 bases from J, the junction contained 11 bases not matched to a gene. The CDR3 runs 17 residues. Here the CDR3 reads CSATGTGGLSVYNEQFF. DNA for the CDR3: TGCAGTGCTACCGGGACAGGGGGCCTATCTGTATACAATGAGCAGTTCTTC.

V and J are TRBV7-8 and TRBJ2-7; unclear D gene. Germline CDR1 is SGHVS and CDR2 is FQNEAQ. This CDR3 has 15 residues. The ends were cut back, 5 bases at V and 1 base at J, with 15 bases in the middle. This CDR3 reads CASSPSRIGSYEQYV. Here the CDR3 DNA reads TGTGCCAGCAGCCCCAGTCGTATCGGGTCCTACGAGCAGTACGTC.

This clonotype has a count of ten or more. The chain uses TRBV12-3 or TRBV12-4 and TRBJ2-1, with D possibly TRBD2 on 5 matching bases. CDR3 size: 12 residues. Between the trimmed V and J ends, which lost 6 bases and 8 bases, there was a span of 11 bases. The CDR3 coding sequence is TGTGCCAGCAGCCCTAGCTGGCATGAGCAGTTCTTC. Translation gives CASSPSWHEQFF.

The rearrangement joins TRBV3-1 to TRBJ2-2; 7 bases agree with TRBD1. V lost 3 bases and J lost 6; bases outside the gene matches: 7. CDR1 and CDR2 from the germline V gene are LGHDT and YNNKEL (reference sequence). This CDR3 has 15 amino acids. The CDR3 protein is CASSHQTGWAGELFF. CDR3 DNA: TGTGCCAGCAGCCACCAGACAGGGTGGGCCGGGGAGCTGTTTTTT.

This clonotype was detected only once. A much larger clone differs by one base, so this may be a read error. The V and J genes are TRBV6-2 or TRBV6-3 and TRBJ1-1; D is uncertain. Germline V gene lookup returns CDR1 MNHEY and CDR2 SVGEGT. This CDR3 region has 14 residues. Trimming removed 2 bases at V and 0 bases at J, with 7 bases between. CDR3 sequence reads: CASSYGDLNTEAFF. CDR3 coding DNA: TGTGCCAGCAGTTACGGTGATCTGAACACTGAAGCTTTCTTT.

The sample holds a few counts of this clonotype. The junction differs from germline at one of its ends, possibly a read error. The rearrangement joins TRBV12-3 or TRBV12-4 to TRBJ2-3, with 7 bases fitting TRBD1. The CDR3 length is 14 residues. The CDR3 protein is CASSLDRVRNTQYF. In DNA, the CDR3 is TGTGCCAGCAGCTTAGACAGGGTCAGAAATACGCAGTATTTT.